This T cell receptor beta chain is drawn from a study of siplizumab effects on memory and regulatory T cells. On this clone: Its antigen remains unidentified.

Per sample, roughly 94,000 TCR templates underwent assay. This table comes from immunoSEQ multiplex PCR, and its TCRdb copy is limited to in-frame clones, with some not included. The top ten hold approximately 0.59% of the sample, which has some 53,000 clones, under 98% seen once. The ends were cut back, 3 bases at V and 4 bases at J, with 12 bases in the middle. Germline V gene lookup returns CDR1 SGHNT and CDR2 YENEEA. The CDR3 runs to 14 residues. Findings and limits, study-wide: Unstimulated subsets accounted for the mapping of only a minor share of the clones that were alloreactive. Naive T cells appeared more varied than memory cells and looked like key alloresponse contributors.

This clonotype originated in a human donor in good health. The rearrangement links TRBV11-3 to TRBJ1-1, with a weak D call TRBD1 (6 bases). Sequencing was performed on naive CD4+ T cells sorted from blood. CDR3 loop: CASSFSGVATEAFF. The DNA for the CDR3 is TGTGCCAGCAGCTTCTCAGGGGTGGCCACTGAAGCTTTCTTT.